What follows are 22 T cell receptor beta chains derived from one specimen sequenced in a study of shared clonotypes between healthy human individuals. Produced via immunoSEQ multiplex PCR; TCRdb's table is partial and in-frame only. The sample has some 2.3 million clones; just over 90% are singletons. Sequencing used naive CD4+ T cells from PBMCs. Noted subset: CD45RA+ positively selected. Every receptor here comes from a man aged 18 to 35 in good health. Some clones in this sample may be carry-over from other donors' samples.

The chain links TRBV7-2 to TRBJ2-7; D unresolved. This CDR3 has 14 residues. CDR1 is SGHTA, CDR2 FQGNSA, per germline. V shed 1 base and J shed 4 bases, with 11 bases lying between them. The CDR3 coding sequence is TGTGCCAGCAGCTTAGGCGGTCCAATGTACGAGCAGTACTTC. Its protein is CASSLGGPMYEQYF.

The CDR3 loop reads CASSQGLLGLSYEQYF. CDR3 nucleotides: TGCGCCAGCAGCCAGGGACTGCTGGGGCTCTCCTACGAGCAGTACTTC. This rearrangement joins TRBV5-1 to TRBJ2-7; D is perhaps TRBD2 (6 bases). The germline V gene encodes CDR1 SGHRS and CDR2 YFSETQ. Trimming removed 4 bases at V and 0 bases at J, with 17 bases between. This CDR3 region has 16 residues.

Turning to this clone: Other DNA sequences in the sample encode the same CDR3. The chain employs TRBV5-1 and TRBJ2-3, with 14 bases that match TRBD2. The V gene's germline CDR1 is SGHRS and CDR2 YFSETQ. This CDR3 is 17 amino acids long. The junction had 0 bases not matched to a gene; V was cut back by 0 bases and J by 0 bases. CDR3 amino acids: CASSLGLAGGSTDTQYF. DNA for the CDR3: TGCGCCAGCAGCTTGGGACTAGCGGGAGGGAGCACAGATACGCAGTATTTT.

Concerning this clone itself: This sample includes further DNA sequences coding for the same CDR3. The chain carries TRBV7-2 and TRBJ2-7; TRBD1 matches 9 bases. Germline V CDR1 and CDR2: SGHTA, FQGNSA. J lost 3 bases, V lost 3 bases, and 0 bases had no gene match. The CDR3 is 13 residues long. The CDR3 reads CASSLDRGYEQYF. The CDR3, as DNA: TGTGCCAGCAGCTTGGACAGGGGCTACGAGCAGTACTTC.

V is TRBV7-9 and J is TRBJ2-7, with D unresolved. The CDR3 is made up of 14 amino acids. V lost 1 base and J lost 2, with 9 bases in between. Germline V gene data show CDR1 as SEHNR and CDR2 as FQNEAQ (reference sequence). CDR3 region: CASSLDLSTYEQYF. The CDR3, as DNA: TGTGCCAGCAGCTTAGACCTCTCTACCTACGAGCAGTACTTC.

This clone was seen a handful of times. The chain combines TRBV7-2 with TRBJ1-2, with D perhaps TRBD1 (5 bases). Germline V CDR1 and CDR2: SGHTA, FQGNSA. Trimming removed 0 bases from V and 10 bases from J, with 12 bases in between. The CDR3 is 13 amino acids. The CDR3 nucleotides read TGTGCCAGCAGCTTAGCTCGGGGCCCGGACTACACCTTC. It yields the protein CASSLARGPDYTF.

The CDR3 spells CACGGTGDGEQYF. In DNA, the CDR3 is TGTGCCTGCGGGGGGACAGGGGATGGCGAGCAGTACTTC. The J gene is TRBJ2-7, the V gene TRBV30; 10 positions agree with TRBD1. The length of the CDR3 is 13 residues. V lost 6 bases, J lost 6 bases, and 8 bases stayed unmatched. Germline lookup yields CDR1 GTSNPN and CDR2 SVGIG (reference sequence).

The chain has TRBV7-8 and TRBJ2-2; D is uncertain. The germline V and J ends were trimmed by 3 bases and 4 bases, with 15 bases remaining between them. This CDR3 has 16 residues. The germline gives CDR1 SGHVS, CDR2 FQNEAQ. In DNA form, the CDR3 reads TGTGCCAGCAGCTTTGGAAGGGTTCGTGCCACCGGGGAGCTGTTTTTT. Protein sequence: CASSFGRVRATGELFF.

V gene TRBV18 combines with J gene TRBJ2-2; 10 bases line up with TRBD1. This CDR3 spans 17 amino acids. Germline CDR1 reads KGHSH; CDR2 reads LQKENI. The trim removed 4 bases at V and 2 bases at J, leaving 7 bases unmatched. This chain's CDR3 is CASSQRQGAVNTGELFF. The CDR3 DNA reads as TGTGCCAGCTCACAAAGACAGGGGGCAGTTAACACCGGGGAGCTGTTTTTT.

V and J are TRBV28 and TRBJ1-4, with D tentatively TRBD1 (5 bases). Trimming took 3 bases from V and 12 from J, leaving 14 bases between them. There are 13 residues in the CDR3. Germline CDR1 is MDHEN and CDR2 is SYDVKM. This chain's CDR3 is CASSLISGRELFF. The CDR3 nucleotides are TGTGCCAGCAGTTTGATTTCAGGGCGAGAACTGTTTTTT.

CDR3 region: CASREDWGSYNEQFF. The CDR3 DNA reads TGTGCCAGCAGGGAGGACTGGGGCTCCTACAATGAGCAGTTCTTC. The chain carries TRBV6-1 and TRBJ2-1, with D perhaps TRBD2 (5 bases). V shed 6 bases and J shed 0 bases, with 12 bases lying between them. Germline V CDR1 and CDR2: MNHNS, SASEGT. This CDR3 spans 15 amino acids.

This chain connects TRBV5-1 to TRBJ2-5; TRBD2 aligns across 7 bases. The J call may be wrong; the DNA end is better matched by TRBJ2-7. There are 14 residues in the CDR3. CDR1 is SGHRS, CDR2 YFSETQ, per germline. CDR3 in amino acids: CASSLSSGVYEQYF. DNA for the CDR3: TGCGCCAGCAGCTTATCTAGCGGAGTGTACGAGCAGTACTTC.

On this clone itself: Other nucleotide sequences from this sample produce the same CDR3. The chain employs TRBV5-1 and TRBJ2-5; D unresolved. The V end was cut by 2 bases, the J end by 5 bases, with 10 bases between. The CDR3 length is 13 residues. The germline V gene encodes CDR1 SGHRS and CDR2 YFSETQ. In DNA form, the CDR3 reads TGCGCCAGCAGCTTCTCAGGAGAGGAGACCCAGTACTTC. As protein: CASSFSGEETQYF.

On this clone itself: The same CDR3 also results from other DNA sequences found in this sample. The rearrangement uses TRBV5-1 and TRBJ2-7; tentative D call: TRBD2 (6 bases). This CDR3 contains 14 residues. Germline CDR1 is SGHRS and CDR2 is YFSETQ. Between the trimmed V and J ends, which lost 4 bases and 0 bases, there was a span of 11 bases. Here the CDR3 DNA reads TGCGCCAGCAGCCCGGACGGGAGCTCCTACGAGCAGTACTTC. The encoded protein is CASSPDGSSYEQYF.

This clone was recorded only once. CDR3 residues: CASSGRTSGTSYEQYF. CDR3 nucleotides: TGCGCCAGCAGCGGACGGACTAGCGGGACTTCCTACGAGCAGTACTTC. The chain is built from TRBV5-1 and TRBJ2-7, with 12 positions matching TRBD2. Trimming removed 4 bases from V and 1 base from J; junction bases left unmatched: 6. Germline assignment: CDR1 SGHRS and CDR2 YFSETQ. The CDR3 length is 16 residues.

V gene TRBV28 combines with J gene TRBJ2-7, with a tentative D call TRBD2 (7 bases). The CDR3 runs to 16 residues. CDR1 MDHEN and CDR2 SYDVKM come from the germline V gene. The V end was cut by 5 bases, the J end by 1 base, with 18 bases between. The CDR3 reads CASSPLGGRVSYEQYF. CDR3 sequence (DNA): TGTGCCAGCAGTCCCTTAGGGGGGAGGGTATCCTACGAGCAGTACTTC.

The chain uses TRBV5-1 and TRBJ2-7; TRBD1 agrees at 9 bases. The germline V gene encodes CDR1 SGHRS and CDR2 YFSETQ. The V and J ends lost 1 base and 3 bases, in that order; junction bases with no gene match: 8. The CDR3 sequence is 16 residues long. This chain's CDR3 is CASSLYSQGQGYEQYF. CDR3 nucleotide sequence: TGCGCCAGCAGCTTGTATAGTCAGGGACAGGGCTACGAGCAGTACTTC. Full variable domain (outside the CDR3, taken from reference TRBV5-1 and TRBJ2-7): KAGVTQTPRYLIKTRGQQVTLSCSPISGHRSVSWYQQTPGQGLQFLFEYFSETQRNKGNFPGRFSGRQFSNSRSEMNVSTLELGDSALYLCASSLYSQGQGYEQYFGPGTRLTVT.

The gene calls are TRBV6-6 and TRBJ1-2; 10 bases fit TRBD1. Per the germline V gene, CDR1 is MNHNY and CDR2 is SVGAGI (reference sequence). The CDR3 sequence is 16 residues long. The CDR3 here is CATFGSGQGPLWGYTF. DNA for the CDR3: TGTGCGACCTTCGGCTCGGGACAGGGGCCCCTATGGGGCTACACCTTC.

This clone was seen a single time. The chain recombines TRBV28 with TRBJ2-1; D ambiguous. The germline gives CDR1 MDHEN, CDR2 SYDVKM. The CDR3 contains 12 residues. With 5 bases removed from V and 9 bases from J, the gap between germline ends came to 11 bases. The CDR3 loop reads CASSPSTAEQFF. The CDR3 coding sequence is TGTGCCAGCAGTCCCAGCACGGCTGAGCAGTTCTTC.

The chain couples TRBV6-5 to TRBJ2-5; tentatively, D is TRBD1 (5 bases). Germline CDR1 and CDR2: MNHEY and SVGAGI. This CDR3 spans 13 amino acids. Trimming stripped 5 bases from V and 7 bases from J, with 14 bases between. The CDR3 protein is CASSPWTQGTQYF. CDR3 nucleotide sequence: TGTGCCAGCAGTCCCTGGACGCAGGGGACCCAGTACTTC.

The chain is built from TRBV7-3 and TRBJ2-7; TRBD2 aligns across 8 bases. V shed 5 bases, J shed 5 bases, and the junction held 5 bases outside the gene matches. CDR1 is SGHTA and CDR2 is FQGTGA in the germline V gene. This CDR3 spans 13 amino acids. CDR3 in DNA: TGTGCCAGCAGCGCGGGACTAGGTAACGAGCAGTACTTC. It codes for CASSAGLGNEQYF.

The chain combines TRBV4-2 with TRBJ1-1; a weak D match, TRBD1 (5 bases). In germline, CDR1 is LGHNA, CDR2 YNFKEQ. Between the trimmed V and J ends, which lost 1 base and 5 bases, there was a span of 17 bases. This CDR3 spans 16 amino acids. Written as DNA, the CDR3 is TGTGCCAGCAGCCAAGCGCAGGGACGCTGGGAGACTGAAGCTTTCTTT. It translates to CASSQAQGRWETEAFF.